The present T cell receptor (beta chain) was sequenced within a study of CD8 T cells in ankylosing spondylitis. Regarding the study as a whole: Disease-associated clonotypes exhibited CD8+ identity and were relatively infrequent in peripheral blood. In ankylosing spondylitis patients, matched synovial fluid reportedly showed significant enrichment of disease-linked clones. Both synovial fluid and blood in reactive arthritis had previously been reported to carry some motif variants.

This clonotype occurred many times. The target antigen is unknown. TCRdb re-derived calls from the 5' RACE reads in MiXCR, one entry per CDR3 protein. The repertoire has 200,000 to 300,000 distinct CDR3 sequences, about 10% of them found once; the top ten carry roughly 6.8%. This CDR3 contains 13 residues. CDR1 SGDLS and CDR2 YYNGEE come from the germline V gene. The V segment lost 4 bases and the J segment 9 bases; nucleotides outside the gene matches: 6. Sequenced sample: blood, either unsorted or a sorted T cell fraction (not recorded which). V is TRBV9 and J is TRBJ2-7; 11 bases match TRBD2. The receptor was derived from a male donor with ankylosing spondylitis or in good health (not recorded which). The CDR3 DNA reads TGTGCCAGCAGCACTCTAGCGGGAGGCTCGCAGTACTTC. This translates into CASSTLAGGSQYF.